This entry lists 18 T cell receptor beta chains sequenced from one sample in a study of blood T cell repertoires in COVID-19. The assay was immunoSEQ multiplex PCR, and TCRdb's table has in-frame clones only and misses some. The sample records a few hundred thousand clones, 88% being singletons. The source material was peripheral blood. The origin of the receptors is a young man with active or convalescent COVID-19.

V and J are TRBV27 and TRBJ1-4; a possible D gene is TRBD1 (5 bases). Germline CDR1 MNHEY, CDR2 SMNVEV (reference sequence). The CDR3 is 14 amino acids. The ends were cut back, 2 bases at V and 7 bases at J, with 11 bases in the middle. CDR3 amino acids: CASSLLRGGEKLFF. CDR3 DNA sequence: TGTGCCAGCAGTTTACTCCGGGGGGGTGAAAAACTGTTTTTT.

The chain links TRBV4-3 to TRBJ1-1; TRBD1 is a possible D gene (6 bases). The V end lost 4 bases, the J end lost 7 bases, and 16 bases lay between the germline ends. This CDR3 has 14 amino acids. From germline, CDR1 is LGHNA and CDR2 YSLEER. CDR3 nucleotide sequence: TGCGCCAGCAGCCCAAGACAGGATGCTATTGAAGCTTTCTTT. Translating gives CASSPRQDAIEAFF.

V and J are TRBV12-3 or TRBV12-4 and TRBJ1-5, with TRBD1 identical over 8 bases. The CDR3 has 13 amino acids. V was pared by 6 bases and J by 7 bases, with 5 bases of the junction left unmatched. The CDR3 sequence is CASSRTGTQPQHF. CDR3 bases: TGTGCCAGCAGCAGGACAGGGACACAGCCCCAGCATTTT.

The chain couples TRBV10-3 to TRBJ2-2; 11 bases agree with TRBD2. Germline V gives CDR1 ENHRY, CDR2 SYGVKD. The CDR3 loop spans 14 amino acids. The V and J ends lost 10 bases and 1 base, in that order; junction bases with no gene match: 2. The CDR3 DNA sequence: TGTGCCAGCGGACTAGCGGGGAACACCGGGGAGCTGTTTTTT. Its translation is CASGLAGNTGELFF.

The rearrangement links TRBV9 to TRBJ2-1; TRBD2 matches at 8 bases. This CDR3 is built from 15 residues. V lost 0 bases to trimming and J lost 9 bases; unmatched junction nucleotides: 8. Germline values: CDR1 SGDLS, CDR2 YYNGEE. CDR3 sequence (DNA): TGTGCCAGCAGCGTAGGTCGGGGGGGCTTTGTTGAGCAGTTCTTC. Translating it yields CASSVGRGGFVEQFF.

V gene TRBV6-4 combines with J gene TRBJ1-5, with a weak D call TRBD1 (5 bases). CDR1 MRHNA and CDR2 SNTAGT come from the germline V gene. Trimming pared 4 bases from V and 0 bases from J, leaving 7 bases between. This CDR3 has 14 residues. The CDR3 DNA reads TGTGCCAGCAGTGCCGACAGTAGCAATCAGCCCCAGCATTTT. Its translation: CASSADSSNQPQHF.

CDR3 region: CATSTQGADEQYF. CDR3 DNA: TGTGCCACCAGCACACAGGGGGCCGACGAGCAGTACTTC. The chain joins TRBV15 to TRBJ2-7, with 9 bases aligning to TRBD1. The CDR3 is made up of 13 amino acids. The germline V gene has CDR1 LNHNV and CDR2 YYDKDF (reference sequence). V lost 4 bases, J lost 5 bases, and 3 bases stayed unmatched.

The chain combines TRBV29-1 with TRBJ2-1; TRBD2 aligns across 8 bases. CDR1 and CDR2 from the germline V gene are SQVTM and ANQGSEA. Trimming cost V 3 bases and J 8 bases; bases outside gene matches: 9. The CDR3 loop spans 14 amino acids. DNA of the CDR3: TGCAGCGTTGAGGGGTCGGGGGGGCCCCATGAGCAGTTCTTC. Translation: CSVEGSGGPHEQFF.

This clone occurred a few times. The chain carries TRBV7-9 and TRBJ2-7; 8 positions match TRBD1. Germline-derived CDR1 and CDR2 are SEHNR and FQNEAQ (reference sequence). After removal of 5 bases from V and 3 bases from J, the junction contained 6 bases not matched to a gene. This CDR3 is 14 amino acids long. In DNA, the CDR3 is TGTGCCAGCAGCCCGAGGACAGGGATCTACGAGCAGTACTTC. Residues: CASSPRTGIYEQYF. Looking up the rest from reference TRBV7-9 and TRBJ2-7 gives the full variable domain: DTGVSQNPRHKITKRGQNVTFRCDPISEHNRLYWYRQTLGQGPEFLTYFQNEAQLEKSRLLSDRFSAERPKGSFSTLEIQRTEQGDSAMYLCASSPRTGIYEQYFGPGTRLTVT.

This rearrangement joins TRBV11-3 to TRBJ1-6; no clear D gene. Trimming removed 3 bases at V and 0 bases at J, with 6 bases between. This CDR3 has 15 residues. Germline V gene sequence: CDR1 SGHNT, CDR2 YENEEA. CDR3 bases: TGTGCCAGCAGCTTTCTGAGCTCCTATAATTCACCCCTCCACTTT. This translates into CASSFLSSYNSPLHF.

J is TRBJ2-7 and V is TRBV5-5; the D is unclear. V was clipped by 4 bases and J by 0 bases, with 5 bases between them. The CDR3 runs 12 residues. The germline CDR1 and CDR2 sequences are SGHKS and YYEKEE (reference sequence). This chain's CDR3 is CASSVYSYEQYF. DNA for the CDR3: TGTGCCAGCAGCGTCTACTCCTACGAGCAGTACTTC.

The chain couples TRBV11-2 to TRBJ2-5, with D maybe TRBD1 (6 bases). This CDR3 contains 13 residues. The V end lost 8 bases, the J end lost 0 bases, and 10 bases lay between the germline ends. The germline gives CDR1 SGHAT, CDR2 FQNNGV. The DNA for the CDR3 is TGTGCCAGCTCACAGGGACACCAAGAGACCCAGTACTTC. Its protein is CASSQGHQETQYF. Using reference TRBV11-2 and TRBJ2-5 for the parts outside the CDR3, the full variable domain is EAGVAQSPRYKIIEKRQSVAFWCNPISGHATLYWYQQILGQGPKLLIQFQNNGVVDDSQLPKDRFSAERLKGVDSTLKIQPAKLEDSAVYLCASSQGHQETQYFGPGTRLLVL.

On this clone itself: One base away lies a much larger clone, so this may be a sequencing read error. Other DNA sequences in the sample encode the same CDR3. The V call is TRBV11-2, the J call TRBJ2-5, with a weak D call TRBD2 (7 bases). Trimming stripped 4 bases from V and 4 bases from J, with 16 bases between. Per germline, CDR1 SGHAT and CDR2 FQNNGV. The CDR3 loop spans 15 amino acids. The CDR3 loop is CASSWGGGGLETQYF. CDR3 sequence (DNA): TGTGCCAGCAGCTGGGGGGGCGGGGGTCTAGAGACCCAGTACTTC.

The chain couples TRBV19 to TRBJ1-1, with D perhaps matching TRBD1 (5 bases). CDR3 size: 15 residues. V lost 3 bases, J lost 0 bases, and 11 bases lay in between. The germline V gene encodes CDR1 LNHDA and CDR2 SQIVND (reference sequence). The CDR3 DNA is TGTGCCAGTAGTATCCAGGGCCCCATGAACACTGAAGCTTTCTTT. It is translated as CASSIQGPMNTEAFF.

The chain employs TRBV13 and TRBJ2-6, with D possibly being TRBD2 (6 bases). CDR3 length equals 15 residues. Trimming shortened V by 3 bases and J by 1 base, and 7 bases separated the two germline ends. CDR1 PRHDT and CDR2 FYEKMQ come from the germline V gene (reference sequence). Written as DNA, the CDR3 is TGTGCCAGCAGCTTCGGACTATCTGGGGCCAACGTCCTGACTTTC. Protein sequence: CASSFGLSGANVLTF.

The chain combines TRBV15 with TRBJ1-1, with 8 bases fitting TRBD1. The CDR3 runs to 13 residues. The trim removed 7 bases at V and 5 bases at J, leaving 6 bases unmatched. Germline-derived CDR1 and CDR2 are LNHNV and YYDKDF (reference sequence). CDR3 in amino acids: CATKTGESTEAFF. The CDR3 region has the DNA TGTGCCACCAAGACAGGGGAATCAACTGAAGCTTTCTTT.

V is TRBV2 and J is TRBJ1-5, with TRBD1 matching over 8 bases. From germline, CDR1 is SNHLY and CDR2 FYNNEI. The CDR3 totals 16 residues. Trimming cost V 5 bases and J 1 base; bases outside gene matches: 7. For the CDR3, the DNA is TGTGCCAGCAGTTTTAGGACAGGGACCAGCAATCAGCCCCAGCATTTT. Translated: CASSFRTGTSNQPQHF.

This CDR3 is CASSAQTPLLAGASTDTQYF. In DNA form, the CDR3 reads TGTGCCAGCAGTGCCCAGACCCCCCTACTAGCGGGGGCAAGCACAGATACGCAGTATTTT. The gene calls are TRBV2 and TRBJ2-3; 11 bases match TRBD2. Germline CDR1 reads SNHLY; CDR2 reads FYNNEI. The CDR3 has 20 amino acids. After removal of 4 bases from V and 0 bases from J, the junction contained 15 bases not matched to a gene. The full variable domain, in which reference TRBV2 and TRBJ2-3 provide the parts outside the CDR3, is EPEVTQTPSHQVTQMGQEVILRCVPISNHLYFYWYRQILGQKVEFLVSFYNNEISEKSEIFDDQFSVERPDGSNFTLKIRSTKLEDSAMYFCASSAQTPLLAGASTDTQYFGPGTRLTVL.